These T cell receptor beta chains were read from a single sample in a study of blood T cell repertoires in COVID-19. TCRdb's table, derived via immunoSEQ multiplex PCR, lists solely in-frame clones and lacks some. The sample lists tens of thousands of clones; about 80% were seen once. The sample comprised peripheral blood. These receptors all come from a man between 65 and 80 years old with acute or convalescent COVID-19. CDR3s include the opening cysteine and the closing phenylalanine or tryptophan. Fields, in order: clone size, D gene, V gene, J gene, CDR3 DNA, CDR3 protein. A D gene is named only where the DNA matches it firmly. Part of the rows lack a size; the others show once, few, many or a class for expanded clones.

>.|.|TRBV11-3|TRBJ2-1
TGTGCCAGCAGCCGTTACAATGAGCAGTTCTTC
CASSRYNEQFF
>.|.|TRBV6-5|TRBJ1-2
TGTGCCAGCAGGAGCCCTAGGGGGAGCTACACCTTC
CASRSPRGSYTF
>.|.|TRBV28|TRBJ2-7
TGTGCCAGCAGTTTTTTAAGCGGCTACGAGCAGTACTTC
CASSFLSGYEQYF
>.|.|TRBV6-1|TRBJ1-1
TGTGCCAGCAGTGACAGGGGTAGGATGAACACTGAAGCTTTCTTT
CASSDRGRMNTEAFF
>.|.|TRBV5-1|TRBJ2-3
TGCGCCAGCAGCTTTTTCTATCTGAGTCCCGCCAGCACAGATACGCAGTATTTT
CASSFFYLSPASTDTQYF
>.|.|TRBV6-5|TRBJ1-6
TGTGCCAGCAGTTCCTCCGTTGTTACTAGTAATTCACCCCTCCACTTT
CASSSSVVTSNSPLHF
>once|.|TRBV30|TRBJ1-1
TGTGCCTGGAGGATACAGGGCCTCCTGAACACTGAAGCTTTCTTT
CAWRIQGLLNTEAFF
>.|TRBD1|TRBV7-2|TRBJ2-2
TGTGCCAGCACCGGACAGGGCTTTACCGGGGAGCTGTTTTTT
CASTGQGFTGELFF
>once|.|TRBV6-1|TRBJ1-3
TGTGCCAGCAGTGAAGTAGGAGGGTTGGGCACCATATATTTT
CASSEVGGLGTIYF
>few|TRBD2|TRBV5-6|TRBJ2-7
TGTGCCAGCAGCTCGGGGGCTAGCGGGAGAGACGAGCAGTACTTC
CASSSGASGRDEQYF
>.|.|TRBV6-5|TRBJ2-7
TGTGCCAGCACTCTAGGAACCCGGACTTCGCAGTACTTC
CASTLGTRTSQYF
>.|.|TRBV9|TRBJ2-5
TGTGCCAGCAGCCCAATCGGACTGAGGCAAGAGACCCAGTACTTC
CASSPIGLRQETQYF
>once|.|TRBV7-2|TRBJ2-3
TGTGCCAGCAGCCCCCTCGGGGTAAGGACAGATACGCAGTATTTT
CASSPLGVRTDTQYF
>.|.|TRBV5-1|TRBJ2-2
TGCGCCAGCACGATTTCTGGGGGCAGCACCGGGGAGCTGTTTTTT
CASTISGGSTGELFF
>few|TRBD1|TRBV19|TRBJ1-2
TGTGCCAGTACTCAGGACAGGGTGGGAGGCTACACCTTC
CASTQDRVGGYTF
>.|TRBD1|TRBV6-5|TRBJ1-5
TGTGCCAGCAGTCGGGACAGGGGTTCTCAGCCCCAGCATTTT
CASSRDRGSQPQHF
>.|.|TRBV18|TRBJ2-1
TGTGCCAGCTCACACTCGACAGTAAACAATGAGCAGTTCTTC
CASSHSTVNNEQFF
>once|TRBD1|TRBV11-2|TRBJ1-5
TGTGCCAGCAGCCTCGAAGGGGGCAGGGGTCAGCCCCAGCATTTT
CASSLEGGRGQPQHF
>.|.|TRBV6-4|TRBJ2-3
TGTGCCAGCAGTGAGAATAGCCCTAGTACGCAGTATTTT
CASSENSPSTQYF
>.|TRBD1|TRBV27|TRBJ1-1
TGTGCCAGCAGTTTCGCAGGGGGCACTGAAGCTTTCTTT
CASSFAGGTEAFF
>.|.|TRBV3-1/TRBV3-2|TRBJ1-6
TGTGCCAGCAGCCACAGGGGAAGCTCCTATAATTCACCCCTCCACTTT
CASSHRGSSYNSPLHF
>.|TRBD1|TRBV4-1|TRBJ1-3
TGCGCCAGCAGCCAAGATCTCCAGACAGGGGTATCTGGAAACACCATATATTTT
CASSQDLQTGVSGNTIYF
>.|.|TRBV5-1|TRBJ1-4
TGCGCCAGCAGCTTGAGAGGGCGTGATGAAAAACTGTTTTTT
CASSLRGRDEKLFF
>.|.|TRBV5-1|TRBJ2-7
TGCGCCAGCAGCTCCAGGGACGAGCAGTACTTC
CASSSRDEQYF
>.|.|TRBV28|TRBJ2-3
TGTGCCAGCAGTTTAGGACAGTCAGTAAGCGATACGCAGTATTTT
CASSLGQSVSDTQYF
>.|TRBD2|TRBV24-1|TRBJ2-1
TGTGCCACCAGTGACCCTACTAGCGGGAGGGCTCAGGAGCAGTTCTTC
CATSDPTSGRAQEQFF
>.|.|TRBV6-5|TRBJ2-1
TGTGCCAGCAGGCTCGGGAGAGCAGGCAATGAGCAGTTCTTC
CASRLGRAGNEQFF
>.|.|TRBV21-1|TRBJ2-5
TGTGCCAGCAGTTCTGACAGCCCGGAGACCCAGTACTTC
CASSSDSPETQYF
>few|TRBD1|TRBV6-6|TRBJ1-6
TGTGCCAGCAGTCGTTCGACAGGGGGGAGGGAAAATTCACCCCTCCACTTT
CASSRSTGGRENSPLHF
>.|TRBD2|TRBV18|TRBJ2-7
TGTGCCAGCTCACCACCGGTCGGGGGGACCCACGAGCAGTACTTC
CASSPPVGGTHEQYF
>.|TRBD2|TRBV5-1|TRBJ2-5
TGCGCCAGCAGCTTTTTAGCGGGAGGGGGAGAAGAGACCCAGTACTTC
CASSFLAGGGEETQYF
>.|.|TRBV7-2|TRBJ1-1
TGTGCCAGCAGCTCGGTTGGACAGATGAACACTGAAGCTTTCTTT
CASSSVGQMNTEAFF
>.|TRBD1|TRBV12-3/TRBV12-4|TRBJ1-1
TGTGCCAGCAGTGTACAGGGGGGCGCTTTCTTT
CASSVQGGAFF
>.|TRBD1|TRBV27|TRBJ1-2
TGTGCCAGCAGTGGAAGGACAGGGGGTAATGGCTACACCTTC
CASSGRTGGNGYTF
>.|.|TRBV12-5|TRBJ1-2
TGTGCTAGTAGCTCGGGAAGTGGGAGTGGCTACACCTTC
CASSSGSGSGYTF
>few|.|TRBV6-1|TRBJ2-3
TGTGCCAGCAGTGATACGAGAAGCACAGATACGCAGTATTTT
CASSDTRSTDTQYF
>.|TRBD2|TRBV29-1|TRBJ2-1
TGCAGCGTCGAAACGGGACTAGCGGGTAGAAGCGATGAGCAGTTCTTC
CSVETGLAGRSDEQFF
>.|.|TRBV7-2|TRBJ1-1
TGTGCCAGCAGCTTAGGGGAGGGCACTGAAGCTTTCTTT
CASSLGEGTEAFF
>.|.|TRBV19|TRBJ1-2
TGTGCCAGTAGTTTGAGCGCTAACTATGGCTACACCTTC
CASSLSANYGYTF
>.|TRBD2|TRBV9|TRBJ2-5
TGTGCCAGCAGCGCTACTAGAGCGGGAGGAGGCCGGAATACCCAGTACTTC
CASSATRAGGGRNTQYF
>.|TRBD1|TRBV3-1/TRBV3-2|TRBJ1-1
TGTGCCAGCAGCCAGGGACAGGTTAAGACTGAAGCTTTCTTT
CASSQGQVKTEAFF
>.|.|TRBV2|TRBJ2-7
TGTGCCAGCAACGGGGTCGGGGACGAGCAGTACTTC
CASNGVGDEQYF
>.|TRBD2|TRBV7-2|TRBJ2-1
TGTGCCGGGCGGGCTAGCGGGCAGTACAATGAGCAGTTCTTC
CAGRASGQYNEQFF
>.|.|TRBV5-1|TRBJ2-7
TGCGCCAGCAGCTCAGGGACACTAATTTCCTACGAGCAGTACTTC
CASSSGTLISYEQYF
>.|.|TRBV7-8|TRBJ2-7
TGTGCCAGCAGCTTATCGTTAAACTACGAGCAGTACTTC
CASSLSLNYEQYF
>.|.|TRBV11-1|TRBJ2-1
TGTGCCAGCAGTAACTACCTTTACAATGAGCAGTTCTTC
CASSNYLYNEQFF
>.|.|TRBV7-2|TRBJ1-2
TGTGCCAGCAGCTCCGGGGGGTTTGACAGGCGGATAGGAGGCTACACCTTC
CASSSGGFDRRIGGYTF